The clone carrying this T cell receptor beta chain showed up many times. Template material for amplifying TCR beta CDR3 regions consisted of RNA transcripts. The TCR CDR3 was amplified in a first-round RT-PCR using the HTBI primer set. In TCRdb, the multiplex PCR reads were re-called with MiXCR into one record per CDR3 protein. The sample yields about 400,000 distinct CDR3 sequences, 11% to 15% seen once. This sample stems from a study of T cells in Graves' hyperthyroidism and ophthalmopathy. Germline V gene data show CDR1 as SGHAT and CDR2 as FQNNGV. The CDR3 has 14 amino acids. Trimming pared 5 bases from V and 3 bases from J, leaving 14 bases between.

The chain employs TRBV11-2 and TRBJ2-7; the D gene is possibly TRBD2 (5 bases). The TCR was taken from a man aged 50-60 years with Graves' ophthalmopathy. The sequenced sample consisted of blood. The CDR3 nucleotides read TGTGCCAGCAGCCCCGGGGTGGGGAGCTACGAGCAGTACTTC. This codes for CASSPGVGSYEQYF.